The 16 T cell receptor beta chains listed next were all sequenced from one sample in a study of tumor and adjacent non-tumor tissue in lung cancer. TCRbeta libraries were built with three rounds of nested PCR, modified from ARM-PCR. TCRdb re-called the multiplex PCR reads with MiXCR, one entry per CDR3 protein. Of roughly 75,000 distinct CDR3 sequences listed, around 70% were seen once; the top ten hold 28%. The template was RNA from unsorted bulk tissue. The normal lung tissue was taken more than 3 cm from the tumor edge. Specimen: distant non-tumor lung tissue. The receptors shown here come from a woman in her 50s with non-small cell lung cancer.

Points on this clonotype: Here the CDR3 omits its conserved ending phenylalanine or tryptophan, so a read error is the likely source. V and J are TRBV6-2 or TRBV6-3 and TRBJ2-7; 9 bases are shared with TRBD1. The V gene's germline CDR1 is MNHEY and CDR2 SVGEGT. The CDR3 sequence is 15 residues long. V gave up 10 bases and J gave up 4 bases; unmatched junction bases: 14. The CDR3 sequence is CATRTGTGNPYEQYL. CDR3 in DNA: TGTGCCACGAGAACCGGGACAGGGAATCCGTACGAGCAGTACCTC.

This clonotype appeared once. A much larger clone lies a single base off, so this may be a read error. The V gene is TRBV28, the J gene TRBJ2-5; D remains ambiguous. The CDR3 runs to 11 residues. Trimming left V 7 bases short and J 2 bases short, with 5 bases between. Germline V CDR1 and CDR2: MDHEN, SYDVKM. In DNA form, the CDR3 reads TGTGCCAGCACGAGTCAAGAGACCCAGTACTTC. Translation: CASTSQETQYF.

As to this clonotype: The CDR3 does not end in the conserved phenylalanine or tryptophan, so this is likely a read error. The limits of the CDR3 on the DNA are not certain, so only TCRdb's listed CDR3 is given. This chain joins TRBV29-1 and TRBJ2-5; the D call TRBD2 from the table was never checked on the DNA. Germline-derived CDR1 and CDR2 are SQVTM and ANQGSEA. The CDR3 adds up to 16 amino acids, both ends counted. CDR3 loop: CSVAVNSGRVVETQHI.

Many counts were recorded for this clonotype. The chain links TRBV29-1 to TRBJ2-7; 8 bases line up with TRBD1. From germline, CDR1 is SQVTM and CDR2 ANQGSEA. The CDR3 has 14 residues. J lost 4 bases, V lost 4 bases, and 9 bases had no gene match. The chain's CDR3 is CSVGSAGGRYEQYF. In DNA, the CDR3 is TGCAGCGTTGGCTCGGCAGGGGGCCGGTACGAGCAGTACTTC.

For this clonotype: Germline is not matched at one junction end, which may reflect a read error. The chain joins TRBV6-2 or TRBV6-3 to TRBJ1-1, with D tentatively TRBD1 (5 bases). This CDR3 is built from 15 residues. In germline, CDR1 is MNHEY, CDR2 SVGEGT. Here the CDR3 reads CASRNTGGDATETFF. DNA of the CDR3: TGTGCCAGCAGGAACACCGGCGGGGACGCGACTGAAACTTTCTTT.

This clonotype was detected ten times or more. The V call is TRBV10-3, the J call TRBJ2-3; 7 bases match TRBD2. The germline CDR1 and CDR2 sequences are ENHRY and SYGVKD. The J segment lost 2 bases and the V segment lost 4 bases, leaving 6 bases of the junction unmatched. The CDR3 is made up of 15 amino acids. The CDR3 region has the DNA TGTGCCATCAGTGTCCCAGCGGGAACCACAGATACGCAGTATTTT. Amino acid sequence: CAISVPAGTTDTQYF.

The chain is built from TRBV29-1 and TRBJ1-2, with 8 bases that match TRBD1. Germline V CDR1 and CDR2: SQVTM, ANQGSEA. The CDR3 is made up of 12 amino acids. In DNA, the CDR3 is TGCAATGGGGGACAGGAAGTGAAAGGCTACACCTTC. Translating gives CNGGQEVKGYTF.

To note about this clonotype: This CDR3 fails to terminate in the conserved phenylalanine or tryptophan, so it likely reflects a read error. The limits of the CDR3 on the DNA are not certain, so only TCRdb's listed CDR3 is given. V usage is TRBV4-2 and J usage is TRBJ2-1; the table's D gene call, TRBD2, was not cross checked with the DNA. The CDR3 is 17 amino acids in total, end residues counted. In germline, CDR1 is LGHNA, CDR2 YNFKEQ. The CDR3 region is CVSSQDSASGSLYEQLL.

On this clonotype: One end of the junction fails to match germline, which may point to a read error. The CDR3 here is CANSLVGSTDAQYF. Here the CDR3 DNA reads TGTGCCAACAGCTTAGTGGGGAGTACAGATGCGCAGTATTTT. V and J are TRBV7-8 and TRBJ2-3; D may be TRBD2 (5 bases). Germline V lookup: CDR1 SGHVS, CDR2 FQNEAQ. This CDR3 region has 14 residues.

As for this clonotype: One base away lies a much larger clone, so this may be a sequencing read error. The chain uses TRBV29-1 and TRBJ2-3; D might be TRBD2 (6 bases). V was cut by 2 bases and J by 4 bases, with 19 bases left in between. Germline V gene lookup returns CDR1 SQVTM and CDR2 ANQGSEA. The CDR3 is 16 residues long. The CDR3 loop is CSVERDPRWRADTQYF. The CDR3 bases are TGCAGCGTTGAAAGGGACCCTCGGTGGAGGGCAGATACGCAGTATTTT.

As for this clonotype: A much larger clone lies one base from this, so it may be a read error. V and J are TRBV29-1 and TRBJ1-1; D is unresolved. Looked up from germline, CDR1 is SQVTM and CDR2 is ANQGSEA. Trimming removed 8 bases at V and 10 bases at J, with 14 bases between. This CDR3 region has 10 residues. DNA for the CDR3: TGCAGCCTCGGTGTAAAACGAGCTTTCTTT. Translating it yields CSLGVKRAFF. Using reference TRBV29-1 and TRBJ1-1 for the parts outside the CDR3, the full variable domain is SAVISQKPSRDICQRGTSLTIQCQVDSQVTMMFWYRQQPGQSLTLIATANQGSEATYESGFVIDKFPISRPNLTFSTLTVSNMSPEDSSIYLCSLGVKRAFFGQGTRLTVV.

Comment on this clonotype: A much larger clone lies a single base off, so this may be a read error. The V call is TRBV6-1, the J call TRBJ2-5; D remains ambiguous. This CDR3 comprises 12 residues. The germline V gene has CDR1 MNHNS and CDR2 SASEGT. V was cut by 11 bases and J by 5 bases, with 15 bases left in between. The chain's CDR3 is CAAAQAVETQYF. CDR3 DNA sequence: TGTGCCGCCGCCCAGGCGGTGGAGACCCAGTACTTC.

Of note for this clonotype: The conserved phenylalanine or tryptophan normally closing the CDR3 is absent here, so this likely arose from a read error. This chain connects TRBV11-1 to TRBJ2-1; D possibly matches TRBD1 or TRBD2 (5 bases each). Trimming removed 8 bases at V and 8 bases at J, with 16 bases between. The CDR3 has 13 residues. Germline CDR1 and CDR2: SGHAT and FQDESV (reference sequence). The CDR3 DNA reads TGTGCCAGCCAGTCTGGAATGGGGGATGAGCAGTTCTCC. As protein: CASQSGMGDEQFS.

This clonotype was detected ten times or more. In DNA form, the CDR3 reads TGTGCCAGCAGTGAAATCGGCAGGGGGACTGAAGCTTTCTTT. Protein product: CASSEIGRGTEAFF. The V and J genes are TRBV6-1 and TRBJ1-1, with 7 positions matching TRBD1. Germline loops: CDR1 MNHNS, CDR2 SASEGT. With V trimmed by 2 bases and J by 5 bases, 5 bases remained unmatched. The CDR3 has 14 residues.

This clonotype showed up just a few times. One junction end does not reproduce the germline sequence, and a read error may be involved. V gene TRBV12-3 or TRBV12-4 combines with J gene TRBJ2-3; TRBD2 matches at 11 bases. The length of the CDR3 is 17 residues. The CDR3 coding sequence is TGTGCCAGCAGTTCAGGGGGACTAGCGGCCAGCACAGATATGCAGTATTTT. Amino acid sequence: CASSSGGLAASTDMQYF.

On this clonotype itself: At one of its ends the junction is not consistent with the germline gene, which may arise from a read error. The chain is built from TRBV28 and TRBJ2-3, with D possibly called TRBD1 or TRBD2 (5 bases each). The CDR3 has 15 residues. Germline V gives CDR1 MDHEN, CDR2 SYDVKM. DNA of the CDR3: TGTGTCAGCAGCCCAACCTCAGGGAGTGTCGATACGCAGTATTTT. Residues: CVSSPTSGSVDTQYF. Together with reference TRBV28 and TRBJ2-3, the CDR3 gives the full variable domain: DVKVTQSSRYLVKRTGEKVFLECVQDMDHENMFWYRQDPGLGLRLIYFSYDVKMKEKGDIPEGYSVSREKKERFSLILESASTNQTSMYLCVSSPTSGSVDTQYFGPGTRLTVL.